This T cell receptor (beta chain) was retrieved from a study of blood T cells in healthy people across ages. Study-wide points: There were more naive CD4+ cells and higher diversity in long-lived donors than in aged donors.

V lost 4 bases and J lost 3; bases outside the gene matches: 7. Germline loops: CDR1 SGHTS, CDR2 YDEGEE. The CDR3 has 15 residues. Next came a second PCR, run for about 6 to 12 cycles, which used a sample-barcoded 5' primer along with a J-beta primer mix. The template-switch adaptor was a 5' adaptor with 12 random nucleotides. It tagged each cDNA molecule. TCRdb re-called the 5' RACE reads with MiXCR, one entry per CDR3 protein. This repertoire shows about 680,000 distinct CDR3 sequences, around 48% found once; its top ten account for about 32%. Comment on this clonotype: What it binds is unknown.

What was sequenced was blood. The chain links TRBV5-8 to TRBJ2-1; 7 nucleotides line up with TRBD1. The TCR was taken from a woman aged 60-75 years in good health. This CDR3 is CASSLGQLLYNEQFF. The CDR3 bases are TGTGCCAGCAGCCTGGGACAGCTCCTCTACAATGAGCAGTTCTTC.